This TCR beta chain was found in a study of blood T cells in healthy people across ages (dated by TCRdb to between 2014 and 2017). Some background on the complete study: Template switching captured roughly one uniquely barcoded TCR beta cDNA molecule per two T cells in model experiments. For two donors (one aged 18 to 30 and one aged 80 or older), the study analyzed two additional independent replicas of 1 million unique cDNA reads from the same blood draw. The donors were divided into four age groups: young (average roughly 17 years), middle-aged (roughly 42), aged (roughly 66) and long-lived (more than 75). To avoid experimental bias, donors of different ages were distributed randomly across sequencing lanes. The study measured age-related changes in TCR beta repertoire diversity using deep sequencing normalized with unique cDNA molecular identifiers. What the research found in general, with its limitations: Compared with the aged group, the long-lived group had more naive CD4+ T cells, fewer expanded clones and increased TCR diversity, suggesting age selection. Bulk unsorted PBMC profiling prevented conclusive comparison of naive and antigen-experienced compartments. As age increased, observed TCR beta diversity per million T cells dropped in a roughly linear way, and a significant reduction was already evident by age 40. Estimates of total diversity based on one million sequenced T cells were regarded as lower bounds and as underestimates. The percentage of naive T cells measured by flow cytometry correlated strongly with observed TCR beta diversity. Because the CMV infection status of the donors was unknown, age-related changes in expanded clonotypes may potentially have been confounded.

Systemically healthy Caucasian individuals from Russia, 39 in total and aged roughly 6 to 95 years, were included as donors. Each donor gave 9 to 10 milliliters of peripheral blood, collected into EDTA-treated Vacutainer tubes. Ficoll-Paque density-gradient centrifugation was used to isolate PBMCs, with at least 6.5 million per sample. Trizol reagent was used to extract total RNA from PBMCs, with at least 5.5 micrograms per sample. Naive CD45RAhigh/CD27high T cell percentages were measured by flow cytometry on a PBMC aliquot from every donor. Points on this clonotype: Its antigen is unknown. The sample holds no much larger clone one base away, and base qualities are not on file.

Reading the germline V gene (reference sequence) gives CDR1 MNHNY and CDR2 SVGAGI. Including cysteine and phenylalanine, the CDR3 has 16 amino acids. Here the CDR3 DNA is all that survives: 48 bases in frame from base 1. The germline V end is reduced by 7 bases and the J end by 6 bases; junction bases left unmatched: 11. The library came from 5' RACE. The listed sequencing device is Illumina HiSeq 2500. A second PCR of roughly 7 to 11 cycles was performed with a sample-barcoded 5' primer and a J-beta primer mix. Each TCR beta cDNA molecule received a unique molecular identifier from a template-switch 5' adaptor carrying 12 random nucleotides. Each sample yielded at least 3 million CDR3-containing paired-end reads. All of the RNA was converted into first-strand cDNA using the Mint cDNA synthesis kit, with a TRBC-specific oligonucleotide serving as the primer. After uracil-DNA glycosylase treatment, a first 18-cycle PCR used universal primers M1SS and BC2_uni_R on all cDNA. In the original analysis: Each sample was normalized by randomly selecting 1 million high-quality reads, each carrying a distinct molecular identifier. Instead of being binned into consensus sequences, reads with shared molecular identifiers were discarded. CDR3 identification, clonotype clustering and error correction used MiTCR with a Q25 quality threshold and the strictest error-elimination algorithm. A nonparametric unseen species model with Euler transformation was used to estimate a lower bound on total TCR beta diversity. The public reads were quality trimmed at Q25 with fastp and then assembled into clones with MiXCR by TCRdb, keeping productive beta chains. Every CDR3 protein is listed once, alongside the most common genes and DNA of its rows. The V and J calls and clone size are TCRdb's, not the authors'. This sample lists 1.5 million to 2 million distinct CDR3 sequences; roughly 27% were detected once. Of the sample, more than 6% falls within the top ten clones.

The receptor comes from a woman in her twenties or thirties in good health. The chain links TRBV6-6 with TRBJ2-3, with 12 bases in between that match TRBD1. Sequencing used blood. The DNA sequence follows: TGTGCCAGCACCCGGGACAGGGGGCTTGGTGGGGATACGCAGTATTTT. Its protein is CASTRDRGLGGDTQYF.